The 3 T cell receptor beta chains presented below share a single source sample, sequenced in a study of shared clonotypes between healthy human individuals. Libraries were prepared by immunoSEQ multiplex PCR; TCRdb keeps only in-frame clonotypes and omits some of them. The data contain millions of clones, 85% to 95% of them singletons. Material: naive CD4+ T cells sorted from blood. Subset given: CD45RA+ positively selected. The source is a man aged 18-30 years in good health.

The chain combines TRBV7-2 with TRBJ2-7; D perhaps matches TRBD1 (5 bases). Germline lookup yields CDR1 SGHTA and CDR2 FQGNSA. The CDR3 totals 15 residues. Trimming removed 1 base at V and 0 bases at J, with 10 bases between. DNA of the CDR3: TGTGCCAGCAGCTTAGGGGGTGGGGCCTCCTACGAGCAGTACTTC. This gives the protein CASSLGGGASYEQYF.

V gene TRBV27 combines with J gene TRBJ1-2; D is unresolved. The germline CDR1 and CDR2 sequences are MNHEY and SMNVEV (reference sequence). The V and J ends lost 10 bases and 3 bases respectively, with 12 bases between them. The CDR3 contains 12 residues. CDR3 coding DNA: TGTGCCACCCGGACTTTCGACTATGGCTACACCTTC. Protein product: CATRTFDYGYTF.

The CDR3 spells CASSRLAGDYEQYF. The CDR3 DNA reads as TGTGCCAGCAGTAGACTAGCGGGAGATTACGAGCAGTACTTC. The chain is built from TRBV6-4 and TRBJ2-7; TRBD2 matches at 12 bases. Germline CDR1 reads MRHNA; CDR2 reads SNTAGT. The CDR3 length is 14 residues. Unmatched junction bases numbered 3, after V lost 5 bases and J lost 4 bases.